What follows describes a single T cell receptor (beta chain). The data belong to a study of cytomegalovirus exposure and HLA in healthy donors. Across the study: Genetic ancestry analysis placed about 84% of the roughly 400 donors that were genotyped in the Caucasian-associated cluster.

Researchers ran the PCR with 60 Vbeta and 13 Jbeta primers. Original handling: Approximately 73 million unique TCR beta chains, 8.5 million to 14 million shared, were counted in a later analysis. Some clones are missing from TCRdb's copy, which holds only in-frame ones; the method was immunoSEQ multiplex PCR. Clonal size and the V and J genes are those of that table, whereas D and trimming came from the DNA. The sample table includes around 60,000 clones. With 1 base removed from V and 6 bases from J, the gap between germline ends came to 10 bases. This CDR3 is built from 14 residues. CDR1 and CDR2 from the germline V gene are SGHVS and FQNEAQ.

The rearrangement joins TRBV7-8 to TRBJ2-1; D may be TRBD1 (5 bases). The sequencing sample was made of PBMCs. The sequence came from a man aged 25-40 years in good health and CMV-seropositive. The CDR3 DNA sequence: TGTGCCAGCAGCTTAGATCGACAGCGCAATGAGCAGTTCTTC. It yields the protein CASSLDRQRNEQFF. The full variable domain, completed using reference TRBV7-8 and TRBJ2-1, is GAGVSQSPRYKVAKRGQDVALRCDPISGHVSLFWYQQALGQGPEFLTYFQNEAQLDKSGLPSDRFFAERPEGSVSTLKIQRTQQEDSAVYLCASSLDRQRNEQFFGPGTRLTVL.